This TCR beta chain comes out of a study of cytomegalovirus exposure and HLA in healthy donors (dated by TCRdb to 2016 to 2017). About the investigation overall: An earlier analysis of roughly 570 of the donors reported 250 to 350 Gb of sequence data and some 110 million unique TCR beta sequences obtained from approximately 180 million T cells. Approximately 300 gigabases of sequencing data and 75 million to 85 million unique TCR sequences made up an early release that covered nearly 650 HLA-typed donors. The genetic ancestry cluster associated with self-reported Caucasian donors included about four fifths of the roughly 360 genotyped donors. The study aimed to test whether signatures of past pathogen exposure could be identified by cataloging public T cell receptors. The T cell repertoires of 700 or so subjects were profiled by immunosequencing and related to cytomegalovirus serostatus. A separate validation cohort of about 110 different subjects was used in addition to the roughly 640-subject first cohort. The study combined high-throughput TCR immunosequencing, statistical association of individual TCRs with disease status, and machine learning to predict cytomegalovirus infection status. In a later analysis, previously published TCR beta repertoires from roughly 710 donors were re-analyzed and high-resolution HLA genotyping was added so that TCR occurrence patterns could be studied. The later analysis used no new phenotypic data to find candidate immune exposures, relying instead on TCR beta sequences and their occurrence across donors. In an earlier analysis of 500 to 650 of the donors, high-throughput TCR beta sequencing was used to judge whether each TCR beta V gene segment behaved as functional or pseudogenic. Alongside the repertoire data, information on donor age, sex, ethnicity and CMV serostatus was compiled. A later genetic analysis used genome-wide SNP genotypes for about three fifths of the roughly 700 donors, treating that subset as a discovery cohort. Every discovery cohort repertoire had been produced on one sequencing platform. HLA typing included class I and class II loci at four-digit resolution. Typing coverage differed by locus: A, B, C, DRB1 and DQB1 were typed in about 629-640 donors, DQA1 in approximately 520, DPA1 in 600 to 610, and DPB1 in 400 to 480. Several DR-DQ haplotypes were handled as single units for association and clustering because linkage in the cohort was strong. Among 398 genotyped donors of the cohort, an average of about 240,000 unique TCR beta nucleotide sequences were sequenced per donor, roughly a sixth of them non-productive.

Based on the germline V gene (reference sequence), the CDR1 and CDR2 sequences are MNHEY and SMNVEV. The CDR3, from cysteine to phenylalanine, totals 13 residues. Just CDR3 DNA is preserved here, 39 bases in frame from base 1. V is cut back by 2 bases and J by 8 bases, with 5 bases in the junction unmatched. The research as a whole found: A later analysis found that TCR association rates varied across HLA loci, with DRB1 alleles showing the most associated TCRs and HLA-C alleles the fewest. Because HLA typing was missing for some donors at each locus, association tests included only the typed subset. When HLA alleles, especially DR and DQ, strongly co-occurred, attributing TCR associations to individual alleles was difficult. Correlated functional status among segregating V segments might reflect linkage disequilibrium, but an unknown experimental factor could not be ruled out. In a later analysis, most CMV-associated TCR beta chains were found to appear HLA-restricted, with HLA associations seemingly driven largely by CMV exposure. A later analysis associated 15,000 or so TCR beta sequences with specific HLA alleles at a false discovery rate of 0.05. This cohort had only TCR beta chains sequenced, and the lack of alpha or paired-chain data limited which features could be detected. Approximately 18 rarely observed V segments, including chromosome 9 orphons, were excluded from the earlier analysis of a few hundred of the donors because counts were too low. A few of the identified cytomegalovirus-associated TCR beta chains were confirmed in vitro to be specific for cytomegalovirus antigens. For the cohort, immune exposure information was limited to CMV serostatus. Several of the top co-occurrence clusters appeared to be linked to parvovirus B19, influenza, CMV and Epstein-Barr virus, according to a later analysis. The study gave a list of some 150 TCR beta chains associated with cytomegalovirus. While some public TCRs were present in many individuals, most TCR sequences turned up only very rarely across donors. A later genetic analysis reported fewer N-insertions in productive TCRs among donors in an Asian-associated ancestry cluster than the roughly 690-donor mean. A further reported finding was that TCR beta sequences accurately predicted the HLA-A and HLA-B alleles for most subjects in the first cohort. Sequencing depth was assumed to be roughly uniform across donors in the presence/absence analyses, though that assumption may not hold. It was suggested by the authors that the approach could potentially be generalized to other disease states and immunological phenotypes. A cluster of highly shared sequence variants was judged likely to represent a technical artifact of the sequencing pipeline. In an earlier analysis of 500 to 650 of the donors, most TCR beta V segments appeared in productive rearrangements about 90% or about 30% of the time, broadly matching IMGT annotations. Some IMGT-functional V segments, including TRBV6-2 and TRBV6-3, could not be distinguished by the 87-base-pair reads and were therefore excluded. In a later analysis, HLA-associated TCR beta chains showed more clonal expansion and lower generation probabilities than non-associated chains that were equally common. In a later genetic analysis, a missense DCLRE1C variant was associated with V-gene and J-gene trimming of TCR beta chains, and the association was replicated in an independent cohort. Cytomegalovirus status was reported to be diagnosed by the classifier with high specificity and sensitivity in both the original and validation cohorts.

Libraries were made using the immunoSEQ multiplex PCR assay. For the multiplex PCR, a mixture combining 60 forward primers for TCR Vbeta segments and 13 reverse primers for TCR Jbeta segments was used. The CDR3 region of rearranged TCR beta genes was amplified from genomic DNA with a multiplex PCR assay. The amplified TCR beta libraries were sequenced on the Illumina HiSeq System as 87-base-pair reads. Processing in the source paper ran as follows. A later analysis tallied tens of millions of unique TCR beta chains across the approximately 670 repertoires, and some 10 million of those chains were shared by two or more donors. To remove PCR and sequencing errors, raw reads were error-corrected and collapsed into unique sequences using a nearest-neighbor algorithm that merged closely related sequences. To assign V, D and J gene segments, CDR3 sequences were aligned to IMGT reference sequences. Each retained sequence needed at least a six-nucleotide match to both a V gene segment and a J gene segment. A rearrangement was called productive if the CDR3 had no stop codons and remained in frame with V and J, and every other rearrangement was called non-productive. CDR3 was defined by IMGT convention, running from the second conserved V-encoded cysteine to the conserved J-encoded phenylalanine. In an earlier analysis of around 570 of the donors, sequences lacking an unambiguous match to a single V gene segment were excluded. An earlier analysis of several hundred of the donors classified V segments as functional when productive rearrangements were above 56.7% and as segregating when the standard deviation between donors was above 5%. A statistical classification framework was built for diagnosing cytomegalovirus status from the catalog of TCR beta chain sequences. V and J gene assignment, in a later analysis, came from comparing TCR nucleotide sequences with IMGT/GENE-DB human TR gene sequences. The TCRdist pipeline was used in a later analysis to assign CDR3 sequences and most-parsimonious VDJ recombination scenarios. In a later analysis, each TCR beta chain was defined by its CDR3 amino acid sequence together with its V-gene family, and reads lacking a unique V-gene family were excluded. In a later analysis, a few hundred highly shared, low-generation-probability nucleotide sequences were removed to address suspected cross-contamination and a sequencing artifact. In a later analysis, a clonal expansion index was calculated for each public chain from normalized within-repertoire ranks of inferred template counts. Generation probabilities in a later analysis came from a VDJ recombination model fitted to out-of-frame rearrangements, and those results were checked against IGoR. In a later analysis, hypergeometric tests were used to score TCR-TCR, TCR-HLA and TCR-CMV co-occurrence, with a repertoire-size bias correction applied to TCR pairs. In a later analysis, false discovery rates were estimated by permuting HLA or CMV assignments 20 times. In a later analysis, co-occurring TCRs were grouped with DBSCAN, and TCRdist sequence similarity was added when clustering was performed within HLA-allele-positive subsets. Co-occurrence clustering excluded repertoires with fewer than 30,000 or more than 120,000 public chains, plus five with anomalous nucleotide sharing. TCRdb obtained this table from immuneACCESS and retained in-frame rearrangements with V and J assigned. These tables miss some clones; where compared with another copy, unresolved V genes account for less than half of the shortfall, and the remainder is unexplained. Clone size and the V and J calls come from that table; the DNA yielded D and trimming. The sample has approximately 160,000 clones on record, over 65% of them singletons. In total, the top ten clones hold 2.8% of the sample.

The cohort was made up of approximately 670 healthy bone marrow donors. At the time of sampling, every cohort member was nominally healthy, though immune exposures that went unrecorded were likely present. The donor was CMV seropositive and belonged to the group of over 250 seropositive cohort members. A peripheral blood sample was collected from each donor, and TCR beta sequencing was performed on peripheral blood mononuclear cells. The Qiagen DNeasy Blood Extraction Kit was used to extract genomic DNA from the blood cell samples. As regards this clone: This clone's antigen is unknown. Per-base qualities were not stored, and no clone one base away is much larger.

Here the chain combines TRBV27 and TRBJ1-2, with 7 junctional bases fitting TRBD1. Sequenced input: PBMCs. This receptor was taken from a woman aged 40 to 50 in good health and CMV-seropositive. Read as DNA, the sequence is TGTGCCAGCAGTTTAGGGGTACAGGGGGGCTACACCTTC. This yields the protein CASSLGVQGGYTF.